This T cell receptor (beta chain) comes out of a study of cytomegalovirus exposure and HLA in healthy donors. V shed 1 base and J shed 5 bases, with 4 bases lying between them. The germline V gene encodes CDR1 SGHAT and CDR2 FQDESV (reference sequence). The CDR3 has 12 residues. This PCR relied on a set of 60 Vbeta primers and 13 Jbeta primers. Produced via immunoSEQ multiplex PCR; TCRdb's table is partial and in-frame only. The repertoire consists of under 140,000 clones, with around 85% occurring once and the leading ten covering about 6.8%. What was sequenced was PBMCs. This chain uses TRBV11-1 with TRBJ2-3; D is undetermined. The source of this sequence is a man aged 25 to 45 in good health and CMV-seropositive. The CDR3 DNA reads TGTGCCAGCAGCTTAGATCTAGATACGCAGTATTTT. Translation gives CASSLDLDTQYF.